Each of the 18 T cell receptor beta chains below was sequenced from the same sample in a study of technical replicates of blood from several donors. TCRdb keeps only in-frame clones here, not all; method: immunoSEQ multiplex PCR. Of approximately 82,000 clones listed, roughly 95% are singletons. The specimen was T cells isolated from PBMCs. The receptor set was obtained from a human donor in good health.

V usage is TRBV5-1 and J usage is TRBJ2-7; D gene ambiguous. V gave up 4 bases and J gave up 0 bases, with 11 bases separating them. The CDR3 totals 14 residues. Germline assignment: CDR1 SGHRS and CDR2 YFSETQ. The CDR3 is CASSQSESSYEQYF. DNA of the CDR3: TGCGCCAGCAGCCAGTCCGAAAGCTCCTACGAGCAGTACTTC.

The chain recombines TRBV7-9 with TRBJ1-1; 7 positions agree with TRBD1. Germline CDR1 and CDR2: SEHNR and FQNEAQ (reference sequence). With V trimmed by 2 bases and J by 0 bases, 12 bases remained unmatched. The CDR3 runs 18 residues. CDR3: CASSLIPGGLGMNTEAFF. As DNA, the CDR3 is TGTGCCAGCAGCTTAATCCCAGGGGGACTGGGGATGAACACTGAAGCTTTCTTT.

This sequence joins TRBV30 and TRBJ1-2; no clear D gene. Germline V CDR1 and CDR2: GTSNPN, SVGIG (reference sequence). This CDR3 has 11 amino acids. Trimming pared 4 bases from V and 4 bases from J, leaving 7 bases between. For the CDR3, the DNA is TGTGCCTGGACGGGAGGCTATGGCTACACCTTC. The encoded protein is CAWTGGYGYTF.

CDR3: CASSLGTGSSYEQYF. CDR3 coding DNA: TGCGCCAGCAGCCTGGGGACAGGGAGCTCCTACGAGCAGTACTTC. The chain employs TRBV5-1 and TRBJ2-7; 9 nucleotides line up with TRBD1. The CDR3 contains 15 residues. Germline V CDR1 and CDR2: SGHRS, YFSETQ. The V segment lost 4 bases and the J segment 0 bases; nucleotides outside the gene matches: 5.

The V and J genes are TRBV28 and TRBJ1-2; D might be TRBD1 (6 bases). The CDR3 length is 14 residues. Trimming stripped 5 bases from V and 8 bases from J, with 18 bases between. CDR1 MDHEN and CDR2 SYDVKM come from the germline V gene. This chain's CDR3 is CASSRRGRRKGYTF. CDR3 nucleotides: TGTGCCAGCAGTCGGCGGGGGCGTAGGAAGGGCTACACCTTC.

This chain uses TRBV6-5 with TRBJ2-7; TRBD2 matches at 7 bases. V was pared by 7 bases and J by 2 bases, with 11 bases of the junction left unmatched. This CDR3 region has 15 residues. Germline assignment: CDR1 MNHEY and CDR2 SVGAGI. In DNA form, the CDR3 reads TGTGCCAGCACTAGGAACCGGGAGGTCCCCTACGAGCAGTACTTC. Translating it yields CASTRNREVPYEQYF.

The CDR3 loop is CASSSHLRGGTDTQYF. The CDR3 DNA is TGTGCCAGCAGCTCCCACCTGAGGGGAGGGACAGATACGCAGTATTTT. The chain has TRBV7-3 and TRBJ2-3, with TRBD2 matching 7 bases. After removal of 4 bases from V and 3 bases from J, the junction contained 10 bases not matched to a gene. From germline, CDR1 is SGHTA and CDR2 FQGTGA. CDR3 length: 16 amino acids.

The chain couples TRBV7-9 to TRBJ2-3, with TRBD2 identical over 10 bases. V lost 0 bases and J lost 6; bases outside the gene matches: 6. The CDR3 loop spans 16 amino acids. Looked up from germline, CDR1 is SEHNR and CDR2 is FQNEAQ (reference sequence). The CDR3 region is CASSLAGLAGADTQYF. CDR3 in DNA: TGTGCCAGCAGCTTAGCTGGCCTAGCGGGAGCGGATACGCAGTATTTT.

This chain connects TRBV18 to TRBJ1-5; D remains ambiguous. The length of the CDR3 is 13 residues. Germline V gene lookup returns CDR1 KGHSH and CDR2 LQKENI. V gave up 3 bases and J gave up 9 bases, with 12 bases separating them. This chain's CDR3 is CASSPDGDAPQHF. CDR3 nucleotide sequence: TGTGCCAGCTCACCTGACGGGGATGCGCCCCAGCATTTT.

J is TRBJ1-5 and V is TRBV2, with a tentative D call TRBD1 (5 bases). V lost 4 bases, J lost 2 bases, and 9 bases lay in between. This CDR3 is 14 amino acids long. Germline values: CDR1 SNHLY, CDR2 FYNNEI. CDR3 residues: CASSGGTGNQPQHF. CDR3 coding DNA: TGTGCCAGCAGTGGGGGGACTGGCAATCAGCCCCAGCATTTT.

The chain uses TRBV6-6 and TRBJ1-5; a weak D match, TRBD1 (6 bases). This CDR3 region has 16 residues. Germline V gene lookup returns CDR1 MNHNY and CDR2 SVGAGI (reference sequence). Deletions cut 2 bases from V and 4 bases from J, with 15 bases between. The CDR3 sequence: CASSYPPTGLNQPQHF. The CDR3 DNA reads TGTGCCAGCAGTTACCCTCCGACAGGACTTAATCAGCCCCAGCATTTT.

The chain joins TRBV25-1 to TRBJ2-1, with 11 bases identical to TRBD2. Trimming cost V 7 bases and J 8 bases; bases outside gene matches: 1. This CDR3 has 12 residues. Germline-derived CDR1 and CDR2 are MGHDK and SYGVNS. The DNA for the CDR3 is TGTGCCAGCAAACTAGCGGGAGATGAGCAGTTCTTC. Translating it yields CASKLAGDEQFF. Variable domain in full (rest from reference TRBV25-1 and TRBJ2-1): EADIYQTPRYLVIGTGKKITLECSQTMGHDKMYWYQQDPGMELHLIHYSYGVNSTEKGDLSSESTVSRIRTEHFPLTLESARPSHTSQYLCASKLAGDEQFFGPGTRLTVL.

This chain connects TRBV13 to TRBJ2-5; 10 bases line up with TRBD2. From germline, CDR1 is PRHDT and CDR2 FYEKMQ (reference sequence). Trimming took 2 bases from V and 3 from J; bases not matched to a gene: 0. The CDR3 is 14 residues long. The CDR3 nucleotides are TGTGCCAGCAGCTTACTAGCGGGAGAAGAGACCCAGTACTTC. It translates to CASSLLAGEETQYF.

The rearrangement uses TRBV6-4 and TRBJ1-1, with D possibly TRBD1 on 6 matching bases. Germline CDR1 and CDR2: MRHNA and SNTAGT. V lost 6 bases and J 2 bases, leaving 10 bases between the germline ends. The CDR3 is 13 amino acids. The CDR3, as DNA: TGTGCCAGCAGGCAGGGGACCAACACTGAAGCTTTCTTT. Translation: CASRQGTNTEAFF.

The chain employs TRBV28 and TRBJ1-2; weak D call: TRBD1 (6 bases). V was shortened by 6 bases and J by 5 bases, with 22 bases between the two germline ends. This CDR3 is built from 16 residues. Germline loops: CDR1 MDHEN, CDR2 SYDVKM. This chain's CDR3 is CASSAYLVDRPYGYTF. The CDR3 DNA reads TGTGCCAGCAGCGCGTACCTCGTTGACAGGCCGTATGGCTACACCTTC.

The rearrangement uses TRBV6-5 and TRBJ2-5, with D possibly being TRBD2 (6 bases). The CDR3 contains 16 residues. Trimming removed 4 bases from V and 2 bases from J, with 17 bases in between. Per germline, CDR1 MNHEY and CDR2 SVGAGI. CDR3 loop: CASSSPSGREQETQYF. CDR3 coding DNA: TGTGCCAGCAGTTCCCCGTCAGGGCGGGAACAAGAGACCCAGTACTTC.

This chain links TRBV27 with TRBJ2-1; TRBD2 agrees at 10 bases. The V gene end was trimmed by 9 bases and the J gene end by 8 bases; junction bases not matched to a gene: 19. The CDR3 runs to 17 residues. Germline V gives CDR1 MNHEY, CDR2 SMNVEV (reference sequence). The CDR3, as DNA: TGTGCCAGTCAGTTAAAAGCGGGAGGGCCCAGCGCCGATGAGCAGTTCTTC. Amino acid sequence: CASQLKAGGPSADEQFF.

The J gene is TRBJ1-1, the V gene TRBV11-2, with 8 bases matching TRBD1. CDR1 is SGHAT, CDR2 FQNNGV, per germline. After removal of 5 bases from V and 7 bases from J, the junction contained 12 bases not matched to a gene. The CDR3 extends over 15 amino acids. Written as DNA, the CDR3 is TGTGCCAGCAGCCAGCAGGGGGCTGGTCAACTTGAAGCTTTCTTT. Its translation: CASSQQGAGQLEAFF.